Listed here is a single T cell receptor beta chain. Its antigen remains unidentified. Trimming took off 5 bases at V and 4 bases at J, with 17 bases between the two ends. The CDR3 runs 15 residues. The germline V gene encodes CDR1 LNHDA and CDR2 SQIVND (reference sequence). This sample was included in a study of T-cell memory formation after mild COVID-19. Study results and limitations: Contracting CD8+ clones were enriched in EMRA, CD4+ mainly in CM and EM.

From 5'RACE with constant-segment primers came TCR alpha and TCR beta cDNA libraries that carried sample barcodes and UMIs. From the 5' RACE reads, TCRdb called clonotypes with MiXCR, one entry per CDR3 protein. This table holds 90,000 to 120,000 distinct CDR3 sequences, under 15% found once. Sequences were obtained from PBMCs or a T cell subset sorted from them (not recorded which). The V call is TRBV19, the J call TRBJ1-2, with D hard to call. This clonotype originated in a man between 18 and 35 years old who had mild COVID-19 (a few samples of this study predate the infection). Cell type and time point are not known. In nucleotides, the CDR3 is TGTGCCAGTAGTGCCGGACGGGAAGAGGCCTATGGCTACACCTTC. Amino acids: CASSAGREEAYGYTF.